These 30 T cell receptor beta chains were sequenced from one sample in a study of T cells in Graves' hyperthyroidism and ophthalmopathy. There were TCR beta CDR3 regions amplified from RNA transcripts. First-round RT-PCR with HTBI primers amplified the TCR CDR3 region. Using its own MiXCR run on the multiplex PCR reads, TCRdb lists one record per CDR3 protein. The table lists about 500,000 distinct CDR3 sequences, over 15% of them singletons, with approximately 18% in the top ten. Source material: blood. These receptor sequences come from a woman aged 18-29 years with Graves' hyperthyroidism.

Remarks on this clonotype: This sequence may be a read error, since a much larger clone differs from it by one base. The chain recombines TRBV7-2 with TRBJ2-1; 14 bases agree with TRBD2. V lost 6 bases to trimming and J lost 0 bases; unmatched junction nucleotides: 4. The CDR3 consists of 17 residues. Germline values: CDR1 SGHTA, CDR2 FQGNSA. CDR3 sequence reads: CASRGGTSGSSYNEQFF. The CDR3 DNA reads TGTGCCAGCAGGGGCGGGACTAGCGGGAGCTCCTACAATGAGCAGTTCTTC.

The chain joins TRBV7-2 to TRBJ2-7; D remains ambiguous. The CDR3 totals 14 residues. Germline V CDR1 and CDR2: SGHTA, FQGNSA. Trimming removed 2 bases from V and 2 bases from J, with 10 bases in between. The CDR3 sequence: CASSLFWGPYEQYF. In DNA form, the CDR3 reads TGTGCCAGCAGCTTATTCTGGGGTCCCTACGAGCAGTACTTC.

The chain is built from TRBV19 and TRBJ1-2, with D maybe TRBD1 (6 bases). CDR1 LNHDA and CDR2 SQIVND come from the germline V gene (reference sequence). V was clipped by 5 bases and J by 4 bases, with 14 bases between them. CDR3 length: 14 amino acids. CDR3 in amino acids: CASSASRGPYGYTF. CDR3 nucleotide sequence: TGTGCCAGTAGTGCCTCCAGGGGACCCTATGGCTACACCTTC. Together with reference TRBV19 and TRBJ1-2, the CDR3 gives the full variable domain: DGGITQSPKYLFRKEGQNVTLSCEQNLNHDAMYWYRQDPGQGLRLIYYSQIVNDFQKGDIAEGYSVSREKKESFPLTVTSAQKNPTAFYLCASSASRGPYGYTFGSGTRLTVV.

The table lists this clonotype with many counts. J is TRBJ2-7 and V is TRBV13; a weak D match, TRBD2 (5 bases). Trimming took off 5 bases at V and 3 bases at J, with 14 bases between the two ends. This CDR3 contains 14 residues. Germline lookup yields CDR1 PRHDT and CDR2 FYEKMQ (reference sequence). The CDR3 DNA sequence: TGTGCCAGCAGCCCAGGAGGTATCGGCTACGAGCAGTACTTC. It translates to CASSPGGIGYEQYF.

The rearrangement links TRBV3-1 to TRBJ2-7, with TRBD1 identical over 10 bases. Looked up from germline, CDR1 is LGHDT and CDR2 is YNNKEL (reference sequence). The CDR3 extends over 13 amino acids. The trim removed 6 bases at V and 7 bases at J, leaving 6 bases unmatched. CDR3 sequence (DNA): TGTGCCAGCAGTCCGACAGGGGGCAATGAGCAGTACTTC. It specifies CASSPTGGNEQYF.

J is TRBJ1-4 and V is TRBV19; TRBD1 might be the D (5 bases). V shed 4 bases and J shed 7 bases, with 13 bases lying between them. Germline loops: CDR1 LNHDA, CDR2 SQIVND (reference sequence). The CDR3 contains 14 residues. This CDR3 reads CASSTQGRSEKLFF. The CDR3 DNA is TGTGCCAGTAGTACTCAGGGACGGAGTGAAAAACTGTTTTTT.

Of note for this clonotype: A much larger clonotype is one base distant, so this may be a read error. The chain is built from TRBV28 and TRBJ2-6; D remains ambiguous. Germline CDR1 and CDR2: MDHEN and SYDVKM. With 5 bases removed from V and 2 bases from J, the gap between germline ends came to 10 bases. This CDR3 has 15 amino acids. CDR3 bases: TGTGCCAGCAGTCCCTCGGGCCCTGGGGCCAACGTCCTGACTTTC. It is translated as CASSPSGPGANVLTF.

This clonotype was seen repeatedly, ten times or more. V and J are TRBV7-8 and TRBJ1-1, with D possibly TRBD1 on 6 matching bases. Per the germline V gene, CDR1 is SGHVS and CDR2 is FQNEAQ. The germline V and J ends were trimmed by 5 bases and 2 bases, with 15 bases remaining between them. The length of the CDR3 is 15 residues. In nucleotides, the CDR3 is TGTGCCAGCAGCCCTAACAGGGACCCAAACACTGAAGCTTTCTTT. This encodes CASSPNRDPNTEAFF.

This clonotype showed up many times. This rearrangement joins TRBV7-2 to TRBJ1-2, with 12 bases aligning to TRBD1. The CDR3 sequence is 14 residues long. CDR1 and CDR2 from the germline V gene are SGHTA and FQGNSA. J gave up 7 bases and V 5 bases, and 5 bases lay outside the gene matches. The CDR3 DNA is TGTGCCAGCAGCCGGGGACAGGGGGCCTCTGGCTACACCTTC. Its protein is CASSRGQGASGYTF.

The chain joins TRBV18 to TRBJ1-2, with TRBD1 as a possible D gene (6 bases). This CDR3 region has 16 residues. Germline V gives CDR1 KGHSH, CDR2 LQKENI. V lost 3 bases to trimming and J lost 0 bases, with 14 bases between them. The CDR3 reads CASSPPTGAANYGYTF. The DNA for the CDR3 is TGTGCCAGCTCACCCCCCACGGGGGCCGCTAACTATGGCTACACCTTC.

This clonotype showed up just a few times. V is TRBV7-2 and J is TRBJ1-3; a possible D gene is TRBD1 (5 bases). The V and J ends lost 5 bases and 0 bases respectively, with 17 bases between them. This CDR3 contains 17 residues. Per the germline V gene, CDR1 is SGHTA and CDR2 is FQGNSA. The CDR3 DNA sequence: TGTGCCAGCAGCCCCGGGGCGGGACTAAGCTCTGGAAACACCATATATTTT. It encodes CASSPGAGLSSGNTIYF.

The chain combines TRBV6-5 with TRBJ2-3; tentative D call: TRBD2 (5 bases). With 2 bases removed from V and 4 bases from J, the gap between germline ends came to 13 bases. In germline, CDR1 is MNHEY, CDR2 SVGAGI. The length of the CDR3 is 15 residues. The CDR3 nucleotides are TGTGCCAGCAGTTACGGGAGATCCGCTGCAGATACGCAGTATTTT. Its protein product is CASSYGRSAADTQYF.

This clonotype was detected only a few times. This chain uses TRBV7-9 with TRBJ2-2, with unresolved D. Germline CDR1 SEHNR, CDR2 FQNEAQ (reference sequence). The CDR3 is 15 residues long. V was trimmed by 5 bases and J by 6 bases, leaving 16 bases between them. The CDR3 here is CASSPAWLGSGELFF. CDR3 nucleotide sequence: TGTGCCAGCAGCCCAGCCTGGCTGGGGTCCGGGGAGCTGTTTTTT. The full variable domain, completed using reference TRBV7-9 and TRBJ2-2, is DTGVSQNPRHKITKRGQNVTFRCDPISEHNRLYWYRQTLGQGPEFLTYFQNEAQLEKSRLLSDRFSAERPKGSFSTLEIQRTEQGDSAMYLCASSPAWLGSGELFFGEGSRLTVL.

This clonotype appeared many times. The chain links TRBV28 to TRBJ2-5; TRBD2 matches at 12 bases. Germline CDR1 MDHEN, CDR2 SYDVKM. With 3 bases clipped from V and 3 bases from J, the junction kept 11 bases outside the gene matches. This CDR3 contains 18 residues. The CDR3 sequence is CASSFWLAGGGSEETQYF. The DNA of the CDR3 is TGTGCCAGCAGTTTTTGGCTAGCGGGAGGGGGGTCGGAAGAGACCCAGTACTTC.

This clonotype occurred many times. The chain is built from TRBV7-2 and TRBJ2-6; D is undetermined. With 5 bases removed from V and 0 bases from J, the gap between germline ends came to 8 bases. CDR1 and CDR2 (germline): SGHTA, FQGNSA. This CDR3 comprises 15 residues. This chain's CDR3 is CASSPPDSGANVLTF. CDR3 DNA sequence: TGTGCCAGCAGCCCGCCTGACTCTGGGGCCAACGTCCTGACTTTC.

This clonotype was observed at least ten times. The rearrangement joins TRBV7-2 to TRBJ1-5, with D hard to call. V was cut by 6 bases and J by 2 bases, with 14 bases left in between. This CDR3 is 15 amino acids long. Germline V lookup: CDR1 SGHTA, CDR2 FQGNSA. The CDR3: CASSSDWGGNQPQHF. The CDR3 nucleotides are TGTGCCAGCAGTAGCGACTGGGGTGGCAATCAGCCCCAGCATTTT.

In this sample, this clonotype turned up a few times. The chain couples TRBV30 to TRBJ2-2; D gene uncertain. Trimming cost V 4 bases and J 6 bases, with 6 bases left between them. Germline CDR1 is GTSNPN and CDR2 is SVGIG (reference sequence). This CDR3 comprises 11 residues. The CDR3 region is CAWIPPGELFF. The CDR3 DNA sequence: TGTGCCTGGATACCCCCCGGGGAGCTGTTTTTT.

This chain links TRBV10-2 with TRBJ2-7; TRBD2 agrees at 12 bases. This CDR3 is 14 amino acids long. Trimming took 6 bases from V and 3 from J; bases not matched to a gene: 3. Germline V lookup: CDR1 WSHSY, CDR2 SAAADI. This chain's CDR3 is CASRSTSGGYEQYF. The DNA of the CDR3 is TGCGCCAGCAGATCGACTAGCGGGGGCTACGAGCAGTACTTC.

CDR3 sequence (DNA): TGTGCCAGTAGTACGGCAGCGGGAGAGACCTACGAGCAGTACTTC. It translates to CASSTAAGETYEQYF. This chain connects TRBV19 to TRBJ2-7, with TRBD2 matching over 8 bases. Trimming took 4 bases from V and 2 from J; bases not matched to a gene: 7. The CDR3 contains 15 residues. Germline V gene data show CDR1 as LNHDA and CDR2 as SQIVND (reference sequence). The variable domain in full, with the rest retrieved from reference TRBV19 and TRBJ2-7, is DGGITQSPKYLFRKEGQNVTLSCEQNLNHDAMYWYRQDPGQGLRLIYYSQIVNDFQKGDIAEGYSVSREKKESFPLTVTSAQKNPTAFYLCASSTAAGETYEQYFGPGTRLTVT.

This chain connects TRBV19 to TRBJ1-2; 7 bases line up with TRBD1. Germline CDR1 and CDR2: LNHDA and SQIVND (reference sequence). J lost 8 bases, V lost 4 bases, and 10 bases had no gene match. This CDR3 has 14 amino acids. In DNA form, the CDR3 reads TGTGCCAGTAGTACCCTCCGGGACAGCGGAGGCTACACCTTC. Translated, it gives CASSTLRDSGGYTF.

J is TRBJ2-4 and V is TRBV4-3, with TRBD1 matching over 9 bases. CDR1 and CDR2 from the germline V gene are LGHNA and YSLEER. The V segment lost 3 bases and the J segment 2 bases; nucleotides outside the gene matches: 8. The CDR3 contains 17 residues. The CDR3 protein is CASSQGTGQKTKNIQYF. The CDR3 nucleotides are TGCGCCAGCAGCCAGGGGACAGGGCAAAAAACCAAAAACATTCAGTACTTC.

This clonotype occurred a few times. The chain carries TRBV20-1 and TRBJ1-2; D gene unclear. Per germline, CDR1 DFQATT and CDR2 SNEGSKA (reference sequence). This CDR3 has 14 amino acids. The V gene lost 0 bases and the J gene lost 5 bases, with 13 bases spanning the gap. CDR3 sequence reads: CSARDPEGLYGYTF. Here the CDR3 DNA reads TGCAGTGCTAGAGATCCGGAGGGCCTGTATGGCTACACCTTC.

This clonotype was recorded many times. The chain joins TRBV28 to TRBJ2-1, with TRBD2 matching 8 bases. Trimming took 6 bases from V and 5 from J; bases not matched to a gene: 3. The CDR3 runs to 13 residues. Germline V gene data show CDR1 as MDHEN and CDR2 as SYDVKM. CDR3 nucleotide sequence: TGTGCCAGCAGGTCACTAGCGGACAATGAGCAGTTCTTC. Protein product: CASRSLADNEQFF.

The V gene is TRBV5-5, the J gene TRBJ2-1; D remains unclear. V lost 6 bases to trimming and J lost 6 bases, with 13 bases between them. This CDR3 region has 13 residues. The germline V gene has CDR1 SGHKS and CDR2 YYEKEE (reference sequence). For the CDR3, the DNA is TGTGCCAGCATCCTGGGGTGGGGCAATGAGCAGTTCTTC. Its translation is CASILGWGNEQFF.

The CDR3 DNA is TGTGCCAGCAGTCCCCGGGACGGGGTTACCCCCGTTACTACCGGGGAGCTGTTTTTT. Protein sequence: CASSPRDGVTPVTTGELFF. This chain links TRBV6-1 with TRBJ2-2; the D call may be TRBD1 or TRBD2 (5 bases each). The CDR3 has 19 residues. CDR1 is MNHNS, CDR2 SASEGT, per germline. V was trimmed by 5 bases and J by 5 bases, leaving 27 bases between them.

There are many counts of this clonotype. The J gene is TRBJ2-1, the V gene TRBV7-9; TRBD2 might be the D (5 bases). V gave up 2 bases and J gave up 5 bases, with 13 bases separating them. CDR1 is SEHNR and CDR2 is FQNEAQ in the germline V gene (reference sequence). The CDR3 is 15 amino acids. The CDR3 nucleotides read TGTGCCAGCAGCTTAACTGGTAACGGGGACAATGAGCAGTTCTTC. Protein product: CASSLTGNGDNEQFF.

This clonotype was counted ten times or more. CDR3 sequence: CASSEFDGPYSNQPQHF. CDR3 DNA sequence: TGTGCCAGCAGTGAATTCGACGGACCTTATAGCAATCAGCCCCAGCATTTT. The rearrangement joins TRBV6-1 to TRBJ1-5; D gene unclear. CDR3 length equals 17 residues. V lost 2 bases to trimming and J lost 0 bases, with 14 bases between them. The germline V gene encodes CDR1 MNHNS and CDR2 SASEGT.

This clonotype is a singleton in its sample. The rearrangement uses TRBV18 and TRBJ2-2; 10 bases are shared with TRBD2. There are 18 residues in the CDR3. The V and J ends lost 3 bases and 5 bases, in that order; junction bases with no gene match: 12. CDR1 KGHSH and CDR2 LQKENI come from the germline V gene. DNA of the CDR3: TGTGCCAGCTCACCGATCACTCCTAGCGGGGGACATACCGGGGAGCTGTTTTTT. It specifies CASSPITPSGGHTGELFF. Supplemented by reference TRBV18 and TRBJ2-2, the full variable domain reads NAGVMQNPRHLVRRRGQEARLRCSPMKGHSHVYWYRQLPEEGLKFMVYLQKENIIDESGMPKERFSAEFPKEGPSILRIQQVVRGDSAAYFCASSPITPSGGHTGELFFGEGSRLTVL.

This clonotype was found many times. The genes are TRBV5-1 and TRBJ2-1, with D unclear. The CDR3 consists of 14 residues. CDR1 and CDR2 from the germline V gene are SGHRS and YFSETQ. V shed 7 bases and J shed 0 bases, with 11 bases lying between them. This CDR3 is CASGTMSSYNEQFF. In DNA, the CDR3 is TGCGCCAGCGGTACCATGAGCTCCTACAATGAGCAGTTCTTC.

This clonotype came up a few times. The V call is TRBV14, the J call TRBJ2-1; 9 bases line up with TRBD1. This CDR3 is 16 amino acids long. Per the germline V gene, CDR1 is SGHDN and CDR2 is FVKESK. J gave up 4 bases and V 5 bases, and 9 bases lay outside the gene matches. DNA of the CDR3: TGTGCCAGCAGCAAATTTGGACAGGGGAAATACAATGAGCAGTTCTTC. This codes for CASSKFGQGKYNEQFF.